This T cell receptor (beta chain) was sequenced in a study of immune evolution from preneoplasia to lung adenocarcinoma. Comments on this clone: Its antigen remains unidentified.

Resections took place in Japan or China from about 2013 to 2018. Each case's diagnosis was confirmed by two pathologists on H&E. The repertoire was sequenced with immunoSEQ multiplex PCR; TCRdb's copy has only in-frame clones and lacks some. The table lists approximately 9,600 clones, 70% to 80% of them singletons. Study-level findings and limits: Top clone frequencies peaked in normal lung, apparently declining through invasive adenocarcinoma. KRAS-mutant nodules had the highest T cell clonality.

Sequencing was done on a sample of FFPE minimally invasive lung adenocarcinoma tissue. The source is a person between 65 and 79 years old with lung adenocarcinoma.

CDR3 coding DNA: TGTGCCAGCAGCAAGTGGAGACAGGCGTGGGGAGCAGGAAACACCATATATTTT. Translating gives CASSKWRQAWGAGNTIYF. The V call is TRBV5-6, the J call TRBJ1-3; D is perhaps TRBD1 (6 bases). Germline values: CDR1 SGHDT, CDR2 YYEEEE. CDR3 length: 18 residues. With 4 bases removed from V and 4 bases from J, the gap between germline ends came to 24 bases. The whole variable domain, remainder taken from reference TRBV5-6 and TRBJ1-3, is DAGVTQSPTHLIKTRGQQVTLRCSPKSGHDTVSWYQQALGQGPQFIFQYYEEEERQRGNFPDRFSGHQFPNYSSELNVNALLLGDSALYLCASSKWRQAWGAGNTIYFGEGSWLTVV.